This T cell receptor beta chain was identified in a study of blood T cell repertoires in COVID-19. Study details: Acute and convalescent COVID-19 samples came from the United States, Italy and Spain. PBMCs, B-cell-depleted T cells, or T cells provided the cDNA or gDNA that made up the material.

Under the authors' procedure: Nucleated cell number was recorded as an estimate derived from reference gene primer amplification. Produced via immunoSEQ multiplex PCR; TCRdb's table is partial and in-frame only. Clone size and V and J calls were adopted from that table, with D and trimming inferred from the DNA. This repertoire shows 300,000 to 450,000 clones, over 65% found once; its top ten account for more than 0.85%. Sequences were obtained from peripheral blood. The sequence was obtained from a human donor with acute or convalescent COVID-19. The donor label of this sample is uncertain.

As DNA, the CDR3 is TGTGCCAGCAGCTTCAGGGGGGATAGGAATGAGCAGTTCTTC. Translation: CASSFRGDRNEQFF. This sequence joins TRBV5-5 and TRBJ2-1; possible D gene TRBD1, 7 bases. The CDR3 sequence is 14 residues long. The ends were cut back, 2 bases at V and 7 bases at J, with 13 bases in the middle. The germline CDR1 and CDR2 sequences are SGHKS and YYEKEE (reference sequence).